The 17 T cell receptor beta chains below were found in one sample sequenced in a study of cytomegalovirus exposure and HLA in healthy donors. The PCR ran on 60 Vbeta and 13 Jbeta primers. The data were produced by immunoSEQ multiplex PCR, yet TCRdb's version contains in-frame clones alone and is incomplete. Of about 45,000 clones listed, 45% to 60% were seen once; the top ten hold approximately 5.6%. The sequenced sample consisted of PBMCs. Every receptor here comes from a man aged 60 to 75 in good health and CMV-seronegative.

Concerning this clone itself: At one of its ends the junction is not consistent with the germline gene, which may arise from a read error. V gene TRBV2 combines with J gene TRBJ2-7; D call uncertain. The length of the CDR3 is 12 residues. The germline V gene encodes CDR1 SNHLY and CDR2 FYNNEI. CDR3 region: CASSERLGLTIF. The CDR3, as DNA: TGTGCCAGCAGCGAGAGGCTGGGTCTGACCATTTTC.

The chain combines TRBV7-6 with TRBJ1-2, with D perhaps matching TRBD1 (5 bases). CDR3 length equals 14 residues. V shed 0 bases and J shed 8 bases, with 13 bases lying between them. Germline V gene data show CDR1 as SGHVS and CDR2 as FNYEAQ. The CDR3 here is CASSLAAGAGGYTF. In DNA, the CDR3 is TGTGCCAGCAGCTTAGCTGCCGGGGCGGGAGGCTACACCTTC.

This clone came up a few times. The rearrangement uses TRBV5-1 and TRBJ1-1; 7 nucleotides line up with TRBD1. The CDR3 has 15 residues. J gave up 3 bases and V 3 bases, and 8 bases lay outside the gene matches. Per the germline V gene, CDR1 is SGHRS and CDR2 is YFSETQ. Here the CDR3 DNA reads TGCGCCAGCAGCTGGGGACAGAGAGCGGACACTGAAGCTTTCTTT. This encodes CASSWGQRADTEAFF.

The V gene is TRBV9, the J gene TRBJ2-3; no clear D. The CDR3 is made up of 14 amino acids. The ends were cut back, 1 base at V and 0 bases at J, with 6 bases in the middle. The germline V gene encodes CDR1 SGDLS and CDR2 YYNGEE. This CDR3 is CASSVYRSTDTQYF. The DNA of the CDR3 is TGTGCCAGCAGCGTATACAGAAGCACAGATACGCAGTATTTT. The full variable domain, in which reference TRBV9 and TRBJ2-3 provide the parts outside the CDR3, is DSGVTQTPKHLITATGQRVTLRCSPRSGDLSVYWYQQSLDQGLQFLIQYYNGEERAKGNILERFSAQQFPDLHSELNLSSLELGDSALYFCASSVYRSTDTQYFGPGTRLTVL.

The rearrangement links TRBV19 to TRBJ2-1; the D gene is possibly TRBD2 (6 bases). Trimming removed 5 bases at V and 12 bases at J, with 17 bases between. Per the germline V gene, CDR1 is LNHDA and CDR2 is SQIVND (reference sequence). The CDR3 contains 13 residues. The CDR3 DNA follows: TGTGCCAGTAGTCCTAGCGAGGGGCAAAGGCAGTTCTTC. It is translated as CASSPSEGQRQFF.

This clone occurred a few times. The chain combines TRBV5-1 with TRBJ2-3; D perhaps matches TRBD1 (5 bases). Germline V CDR1 and CDR2: SGHRS, YFSETQ. The CDR3 is made up of 16 amino acids. Deletions cut 0 bases from V and 5 bases from J, with 16 bases between. CDR3: CASSLVATVQGDTQYF. The CDR3 region has the DNA TGCGCCAGCAGCTTGGTGGCGACAGTGCAGGGAGATACGCAGTATTTT. Filled out from reference TRBV5-1 and TRBJ2-3, the complete variable domain reads KAGVTQTPRYLIKTRGQQVTLSCSPISGHRSVSWYQQTPGQGLQFLFEYFSETQRNKGNFPGRFSGRQFSNSRSEMNVSTLELGDSALYLCASSLVATVQGDTQYFGPGTRLTVL.

The J gene is TRBJ1-1, the V gene TRBV29-1, with D maybe TRBD1 (5 bases). Per the germline V gene, CDR1 is SQVTM and CDR2 is ANQGSEA. CDR3 length: 14 amino acids. V was shortened by 0 bases and J by 5 bases, with 13 bases between the two germline ends. The CDR3: CSVEEGGGGTEAFF. CDR3 nucleotides: TGCAGCGTTGAAGAGGGGGGGGGTGGTACTGAAGCTTTCTTT.

The chain carries TRBV4-3 and TRBJ2-7; 9 bases are a match to TRBD1. J lost 2 bases, V lost 1 base, and 3 bases had no gene match. The CDR3 contains 15 residues. Germline CDR1 is LGHNA and CDR2 is YSLEER. The CDR3 DNA is TGCGCCAGCAGCCAAGGACAGGGGGGCGCCTACGAGCAGTACTTC. Encoded protein: CASSQGQGGAYEQYF.

The chain links TRBV2 to TRBJ2-5, with TRBD1 as a possible D gene (6 bases). The CDR3 has 15 residues. V lost 3 bases, J lost 11 bases, and 22 bases lay in between. Germline CDR1 and CDR2: SNHLY and FYNNEI. The CDR3 region has the DNA TGTGCCAGCAGTGATGGCCAAACAGGGCTGAGGGAGCAGTACTTC. Translation gives CASSDGQTGLREQYF.

The chain has TRBV29-1 and TRBJ1-1; TRBD1 aligns across 7 bases. J was trimmed by 0 bases and V by 6 bases; bases with no gene match: 4. This CDR3 comprises 13 residues. From germline, CDR1 is SQVTM and CDR2 ANQGSEA. CDR3 protein: CSVRDSMNTEAFF. CDR3 DNA: TGCAGCGTGAGGGACAGCATGAACACTGAAGCTTTCTTT.

The chain employs TRBV5-1 and TRBJ2-1, with D maybe TRBD2 (6 bases). Trimming shortened V by 4 bases and J by 3 bases, and 8 bases separated the two germline ends. The germline V gene encodes CDR1 SGHRS and CDR2 YFSETQ. CDR3 size: 13 residues. The CDR3 bases are TGCGCCAGCAGCGGGGGGTACTACAATGAGCAGTTCTTC. It yields the protein CASSGGYYNEQFF.

The genes are TRBV9 and TRBJ2-1; 11 bases match TRBD2. The CDR3 is made up of 14 amino acids. Per the germline V gene, CDR1 is SGDLS and CDR2 is YYNGEE. J gave up 6 bases and V 4 bases, and 3 bases lay outside the gene matches. Written as DNA, the CDR3 is TGTGCCAGCAGCCCGGGACTAGCGGCCAATGAGCAGTTCTTC. This sequence encodes CASSPGLAANEQFF. Variable domain in full (rest from reference TRBV9 and TRBJ2-1): DSGVTQTPKHLITATGQRVTLRCSPRSGDLSVYWYQQSLDQGLQFLIQYYNGEERAKGNILERFSAQQFPDLHSELNLSSLELGDSALYFCASSPGLAANEQFFGPGTRLTVL.

The chain recombines TRBV21-1 with TRBJ1-5; the table calls TRBD1, which could not be checked here. TRBV21-1 is shown as a pseudogene. The length of the CDR3 is 16 residues. The CDR3 sequence is CASSKSGRVSNQPQHF. CDR3 DNA: TGTGCCAGCAGCAAATCGGGCAGGGTAAGTAATCAGCCCCAGCATTTT.

V usage is TRBV25-1 and J usage is TRBJ2-1; 8 bases agree with TRBD1. The CDR3 has 14 residues. The V segment lost 6 bases and the J segment 8 bases; nucleotides outside the gene matches: 9. Germline V gene lookup returns CDR1 MGHDK and CDR2 SYGVNS. The CDR3 here is CASSARTGLDEQFF. DNA of the CDR3: TGTGCCAGCAGCGCCCGGACAGGGCTTGATGAGCAGTTCTTC.

The chain employs TRBV5-8 and TRBJ2-7; D perhaps matches TRBD1 (6 bases). The germline V and J ends were trimmed by 3 bases and 0 bases, with 10 bases remaining between them. This CDR3 contains 14 residues. Germline V gives CDR1 SGHTS, CDR2 YDEGEE. For the CDR3, the DNA is TGTGCCAGCAGCTCTTGGACAGTCTCCTACGAGCAGTACTTC. Translation: CASSSWTVSYEQYF. Together with reference TRBV5-8 and TRBJ2-7, the CDR3 gives the full variable domain: EAGVTQSPTHLIKTRGQQATLRCSPISGHTSVYWYQQALGLGLQFLLWYDEGEERNRGNFPPRFSGRQFPNYSSELNVNALELEDSALYLCASSSWTVSYEQYFGPGTRLTVT.

This clone was seen more than once but under ten times. V is TRBV29-1 and J is TRBJ2-2; 7 nucleotides align to TRBD1. The CDR3 contains 14 residues. With V trimmed by 6 bases and J by 3 bases, 7 bases remained unmatched. CDR1 is SQVTM, CDR2 ANQGSEA, per germline. This CDR3 is CSVRQGRDTGELFF. CDR3 coding DNA: TGCAGCGTCCGACAGGGCCGAGACACCGGGGAGCTGTTTTTT.

This clone was observed once. V and J are TRBV6-6 and TRBJ1-6; TRBD1 might be the D (6 bases). Trimming removed 7 bases from V and 13 bases from J, with 23 bases in between. CDR1 is MNHNY and CDR2 is SVGAGI in the germline V gene (reference sequence). The CDR3 is made up of 15 amino acids. CDR3 sequence: CASTSRTARFRPLHF. The CDR3 bases are TGTGCCAGCACTTCTCGGACAGCGCGTTTTAGGCCCCTCCACTTT.